The rows below give T cell receptor beta chains drawn from one sample of a study of blood T cell repertoires in COVID-19. Libraries were prepared by immunoSEQ multiplex PCR; TCRdb keeps only in-frame clonotypes and omits some of them. This sample has fewer than 350,000 clones; approximately 91% occur once, and the top ten carry approximately 9.8%. Sequencing was carried out using PBMCs or T cells enriched from blood (not recorded which). These TCRs come from a woman aged 40 to 55 who had recovered from COVID-19. CDR3s include the opening cysteine and the closing phenylalanine or tryptophan. The D gene is left open where the match is weak. Expanded clones get a size class; other rows say once, few or many, or leave the size out.

TRBV10-3,TRBD2,TRBJ2-1,-,CAIGAGDHNEQFF,TGTGCCATCGGGGCGGGAGACCATAATGAGCAGTTCTTC
TRBV6-2/TRBV6-3,-,TRBJ2-1,-,CASSPNPGVNEQFF,TGTGCCAGCAGTCCCAATCCGGGAGTCAATGAGCAGTTCTTC
TRBV3-1/TRBV3-2,-,TRBJ2-3,-,CASSYQGLRTDTQYF,TGTGCCAGCAGCTATCAGGGCCTACGCACAGATACGCAGTATTTT
TRBV18,TRBD2,TRBJ2-7,-,CASSPREGEQYF,TGTGCCAGCTCACCACGGGAGGGGGAGCAGTACTTC
TRBV27,-,TRBJ2-7,once,CASSHRDKTYEQYF,TGTGCCAGCAGCCATCGGGACAAAACCTACGAGCAGTACTTC
TRBV10-3,-,TRBJ1-4,-,CAIKGNNSTNEKLFF,TGTGCCATCAAGGGGAACAACTCAACTAATGAAAAACTGTTTTTT
TRBV24-1,-,TRBJ2-1,-,CATSVPGSSYNEQFF,TGTGCCACCAGTGTACCGGGTAGCTCCTACAATGAGCAGTTCTTC
TRBV28,TRBD2,TRBJ2-1,-,CASSELAGGDEQFF,TGTGCCAGCAGCGAACTAGCGGGGGGTGATGAGCAGTTCTTC
TRBV30,-,TRBJ2-1,-,CAWSQYEQFF,TGTGCCTGGAGTCAATATGAGCAGTTCTTC
TRBV30,-,TRBJ2-6,-,CAWSLSGGANVLTF,TGTGCCTGGAGTCTGAGCGGGGGGGCCAACGTCCTGACTTTC
TRBV11-2,-,TRBJ2-7,-,CASSLGVRDYEQYF,TGTGCCAGCAGCTTAGGAGTGAGGGATTACGAGCAGTACTTC
TRBV9,-,TRBJ1-1,-,CASSVTGSRMNTEAFF,TGTGCCAGCAGCGTTACAGGGTCGCGAATGAACACTGAAGCTTTCTTT
TRBV3-1/TRBV3-2,-,TRBJ2-3,-,CASSQDSDTQYF,TGTGCCAGCAGCCAAGACTCAGATACGCAGTATTTT
TRBV24-1,-,TRBJ2-7,-,CATRAGTGAYEQYF,TGTGCCACCAGGGCCGGGACGGGAGCCTACGAGCAGTACTTC
TRBV5-5,-,TRBJ2-3,-,CASSLEGRGADTQYF,TGTGCCAGCAGCTTGGAGGGTAGGGGTGCAGATACGCAGTATTTT
TRBV15,-,TRBJ2-7,-,CATSIGAGYEQYF,TGTGCCACCAGCATCGGGGCGGGGTACGAGCAGTACTTC
TRBV11-3,TRBD2,TRBJ2-2,-,CASSLDGTSGWELFF,TGTGCCAGCAGCTTAGATGGGACTAGCGGTTGGGAGCTGTTTTTT
TRBV7-2,TRBD2,TRBJ2-3,few,CASDYRGGIRDTQYF,TGTGCCAGCGACTATCGGGGGGGCATTAGGGATACGCAGTATTTT
TRBV4-3,-,TRBJ2-4,-,CASSPVTGWQIQYF,TGCGCCAGCAGCCCTGTGACAGGTTGGCAAATTCAGTACTTC
TRBV6-5,TRBD1,TRBJ1-2,-,CATATGGYGYTF,TGTGCCACAGCAACAGGGGGTTATGGCTACACCTTC
TRBV6-5,TRBD1,TRBJ1-2,-,CASRPGTAVGYGYTF,TGTGCCAGCAGGCCCGGGACAGCGGTTGGCTATGGCTACACCTTC
TRBV25-1,-,TRBJ1-1,-,CASSERTGGTEAFF,TGTGCCAGCAGTGAACGCACGGGGGGGACTGAAGCTTTCTTT
TRBV7-2,TRBD2,TRBJ2-5,-,CASSLVGEGGKETQYF,TGTGCCAGCAGCTTAGTGGGGGAGGGAGGGAAGGAGACCCAGTACTTC
TRBV9,-,TRBJ2-4,-,CASLLPRLAKNIQYF,TGTGCCAGCCTCCTCCCTAGGCTAGCCAAAAACATTCAGTACTTC